The 9 T cell receptor beta chains presented below share a single source sample, sequenced in a study of T cells after yellow fever vaccination. TCRdb re-derived calls from the 5' RACE reads in MiXCR, one entry per CDR3 protein. The profile shows 300,000 to 350,000 distinct CDR3 sequences, about 4.5% of them singletons. The material sequenced was PBMCs, taken 15 days after the yellow fever booster vaccination. All receptors derive from a man younger than 35 who received the YFV17D yellow fever vaccine.

This clonotype was counted many times. The chain joins TRBV6-1 to TRBJ1-1; D call uncertain. The CDR3 runs to 12 residues. Between the trimmed V and J ends, which lost 7 bases and 6 bases, there was a span of 12 bases. CDR1 and CDR2 from the germline V gene are MNHNS and SASEGT. The DNA of the CDR3 is TGTGCCAGCATCGCTTTTCGGTCTGAAGCTTTCTTT. Translated, it gives CASIAFRSEAFF.

The rearrangement links TRBV5-6 to TRBJ1-1; D remains ambiguous. This CDR3 region has 13 residues. The V gene lost 0 bases and the J gene lost 7 bases, with 10 bases spanning the gap. Per the germline V gene, CDR1 is SGHDT and CDR2 is YYEEEE. The DNA of the CDR3 is TGTGCCAGCAGCTTGGATCAGATGGGTGAAGCTTTCTTT. Residues: CASSLDQMGEAFF.

This clonotype was found many times. The V gene is TRBV7-9, the J gene TRBJ1-1; D call uncertain. The CDR3 runs to 11 residues. Looked up from germline, CDR1 is SEHNR and CDR2 is FQNEAQ (reference sequence). V was trimmed by 5 bases and J by 6 bases, leaving 7 bases between them. As DNA, the CDR3 is TGTGCCAGCAGCCCTTTGGCTGAAGCTTTCTTT. Translated, it gives CASSPLAEAFF.

This clonotype was found once. The CDR3 region is CASRPTGTAHNEQFF. DNA of the CDR3: TGTGCCAGCAGACCTACCGGGACAGCTCACAATGAGCAGTTCTTC. The gene calls are TRBV12-3 or TRBV12-4 and TRBJ2-1, with 7 bases that match TRBD1. The CDR3 length is 15 residues. Trimming at V came to 6 bases and at J to 5 bases, leaving 10 bases not matched to a gene.

The V call is TRBV28, the J call TRBJ1-6, with 9 bases identical to TRBD1. Germline CDR1 reads MDHEN; CDR2 reads SYDVKM. CDR3 length: 16 residues. Unmatched junction bases numbered 13, after V lost 2 bases and J lost 14 bases. Here the CDR3 reads CASSLKAGTGSLSLHF. CDR3 sequence (DNA): TGTGCCAGCAGTTTAAAAGCCGGGACAGGGTCTCTTTCCCTCCACTTT.

This clonotype has only a few counts. The genes are TRBV20-1 and TRBJ2-1; 7 bases match TRBD1. CDR3 size: 13 residues. Germline lookup yields CDR1 DFQATT and CDR2 SNEGSKA (reference sequence). The junction had 6 bases not matched to a gene; V was cut back by 5 bases and J by 5 bases. The CDR3 bases are TGCAGTGCTCCGGTACAGGGGAACAATGAGCAGTTCTTC. Amino acids: CSAPVQGNNEQFF.

This clonotype has a count of ten or more. CDR3 sequence: CSARDRTTNTGELFF. The CDR3 DNA is TGCAGTGCTAGAGACCGGACAACTAACACCGGGGAGCTGTTTTTT. The rearrangement joins TRBV20-1 to TRBJ2-2, with D maybe TRBD1 (5 bases). V lost 0 bases to trimming and J lost 2 bases, with 10 bases between them. Germline CDR1 DFQATT, CDR2 SNEGSKA (reference sequence). This CDR3 has 15 residues.

This clonotype was seen repeatedly, ten times or more. The rearrangement links TRBV5-1 to TRBJ1-1, with D uncertain. The V end lost 1 base, the J end lost 0 bases, and 7 bases lay between the germline ends. Germline V lookup: CDR1 SGHRS, CDR2 YFSETQ. This CDR3 region has 14 residues. CDR3 amino acids: CASSLLPMNTEAFF. CDR3 in DNA: TGCGCCAGCAGCTTGCTCCCAATGAACACTGAAGCTTTCTTT. Variable domain in full (rest from reference TRBV5-1 and TRBJ1-1): KAGVTQTPRYLIKTRGQQVTLSCSPISGHRSVSWYQQTPGQGLQFLFEYFSETQRNKGNFPGRFSGRQFSNSRSEMNVSTLELGDSALYLCASSLLPMNTEAFFGQGTRLTVV.

This clonotype has ten or more counts. The V gene is TRBV10-3, the J gene TRBJ1-3; D call uncertain. The CDR3 sequence is 15 residues long. Germline V gives CDR1 ENHRY, CDR2 SYGVKD. V dropped 3 bases and J dropped 0 bases, with 9 bases sitting between them. The CDR3 nucleotides are TGTGCCATCAGTGATCCGGAAAACTCTGGAAACACCATATATTTT. Translation: CAISDPENSGNTIYF.